This section outlines one TCR beta chain sequence together with its context. Its antigen remains unknown. PCR amplification relied on 60 Vbeta primers (plus 13 Jbeta primers). Only in-frame clones appear in the TCRdb table, and some are missing; sequencing was by immunoSEQ multiplex PCR. This sample has under 250,000 clones; about 85% occur once, and the top ten carry about 0.22%. This entry belongs to a study of cytomegalovirus exposure and HLA in healthy donors. Findings and limits, study-wide: Roughly uniform sequencing depth across donors was assumed, possibly incorrectly. Researchers counted roughly 150 TCR beta chains as cytomegalovirus-associated. What was likely a sequencing artifact was a cluster of highly shared sequence variants. A later look showed TCR association rates differing by HLA locus, highest for DRB1 and lowest for HLA-C.

V lost 4 bases to trimming and J lost 4 bases; unmatched junction nucleotides: 4. The CDR3 is made up of 15 amino acids. Germline CDR1 reads SGHNT; CDR2 reads YENEEA. What was sequenced was PBMCs. The clonotype comes from a girl aged 2 to 10 in good health and CMV-seronegative. This rearrangement joins TRBV11-3 to TRBJ2-2, with 9 bases fitting TRBD1. CDR3 in amino acids: CASSYDRGGTGELFF. The CDR3 region has the DNA TGTGCCAGCAGCTACGACAGGGGGGGCACCGGGGAGCTGTTTTTT.